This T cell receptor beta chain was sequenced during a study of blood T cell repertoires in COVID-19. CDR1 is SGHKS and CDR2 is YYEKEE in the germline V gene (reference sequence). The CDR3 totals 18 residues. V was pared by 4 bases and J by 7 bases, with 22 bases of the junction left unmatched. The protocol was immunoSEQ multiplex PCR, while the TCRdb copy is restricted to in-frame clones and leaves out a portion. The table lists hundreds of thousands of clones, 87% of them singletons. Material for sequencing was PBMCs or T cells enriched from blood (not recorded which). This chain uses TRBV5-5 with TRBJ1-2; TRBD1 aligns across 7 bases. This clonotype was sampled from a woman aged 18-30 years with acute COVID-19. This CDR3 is CASSQTGRESYGVGGYTF. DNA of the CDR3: TGTGCCAGCAGCCAGACAGGGAGAGAGTCGTACGGGGTAGGTGGCTACACCTTC. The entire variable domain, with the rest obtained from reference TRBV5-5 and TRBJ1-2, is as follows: DAGVTQSPTHLIKTRGQQVTLRCSPISGHKSVSWYQQVLGQGPQFIFQYYEKEERGRGNFPDRFSARQFPNYSSELNVNALLLGDSALYLCASSQTGRESYGVGGYTFGSGTRLTVV.